This passage covers 17 T cell receptor beta chains from one sample sequenced in a study of cytomegalovirus exposure and HLA in healthy donors. The study ran its PCR with 60 Vbeta and 13 Jbeta primers. The repertoire was sequenced with immunoSEQ multiplex PCR; TCRdb's copy has only in-frame clones and lacks some. This sample has 100,000 to 150,000 clones, with approximately 75% found just once. Sequenced input: PBMCs. All receptors come from a woman between 50 and 59 years old in good health and CMV-seronegative.

As concerns this clone: The junction differs from germline at one of its ends, possibly a read error. The J gene is TRBJ2-5, the V gene TRBV7-7; D is possibly TRBD2 (5 bases). The CDR3 runs 14 residues. CDR1 is SSHAT and CDR2 is FNYEAQ in the germline V gene (reference sequence). The DNA for the CDR3 is TGTGCTAGCAGCCCCAGCGGTGGGCGAGAGACCCAGTACTTC. Translating it yields CASSPSGGRETQYF.

The chain recombines TRBV6-1 with TRBJ1-1; 10 positions match TRBD1. The V segment lost 5 bases and the J segment 10 bases; nucleotides outside the gene matches: 7. CDR3 length equals 13 residues. Germline CDR1 reads MNHNS; CDR2 reads SASEGT. The CDR3 DNA reads as TGTGCCAGCAGTATCCGACAGGGGGCAGGAGCTTTCTTT. Encoded protein: CASSIRQGAGAFF.

V and J are TRBV9 and TRBJ1-5, with a weak D call TRBD1 (6 bases). Trimming removed 0 bases from V and 1 base from J, with 8 bases in between. The CDR3 consists of 15 residues. The germline CDR1 and CDR2 sequences are SGDLS and YYNGEE. For the CDR3, the DNA is TGTGCCAGCAGCGTAGGACAGGAAAGCAATCAGCCCCAGCATTTT. Its translation: CASSVGQESNQPQHF.

The chain is built from TRBV9 and TRBJ2-1, with a tentative D call TRBD2 (6 bases). Germline V CDR1 and CDR2: SGDLS, YYNGEE. V lost 4 bases to trimming and J lost 10 bases, with 12 bases between them. The CDR3 spans 12 residues. The CDR3: CASSSGVFEQFF. CDR3 bases: TGTGCCAGCAGCTCGGGGGTGTTCGAGCAGTTCTTC. The complete variable domain, with remaining parts taken from reference TRBV9 and TRBJ2-1, reads DSGVTQTPKHLITATGQRVTLRCSPRSGDLSVYWYQQSLDQGLQFLIQYYNGEERAKGNILERFSAQQFPDLHSELNLSSLELGDSALYFCASSSGVFEQFFGPGTRLTVL.

The CDR3 DNA reads TGTGCCAGCAGTCCCGGGTCGTACAATGAGCAGTTCTTC. Translated: CASSPGSYNEQFF. The V and J genes are TRBV27 and TRBJ2-1; D not resolved. V was pared by 5 bases and J by 4 bases, with 9 bases between. Germline lookup yields CDR1 MNHEY and CDR2 SMNVEV (reference sequence). This CDR3 region has 13 residues.

In this sample, this clone turned up once. The chain uses TRBV30 and TRBJ1-4; 7 bases agree with TRBD1. The germline V gene has CDR1 GTSNPN and CDR2 SVGIG (reference sequence). This CDR3 spans 14 amino acids. The junction had 1 base not matched to a gene; V was cut back by 1 base and J by 2 bases. In DNA form, the CDR3 reads TGTGCCTGGAGTGACAGGGGCACTAATGAAAAACTGTTTTTT. This translates into CAWSDRGTNEKLFF.

The V call is TRBV7-9, the J call TRBJ2-7, with unresolved D. Germline values: CDR1 SEHNR, CDR2 FQNEAQ (reference sequence). The CDR3 loop spans 13 amino acids. Trimming shortened V by 3 bases and J by 1 base, and 7 bases separated the two germline ends. The CDR3 DNA sequence: TGTGCCAGCAGCTTTGGCCCTTCCTACGAGCAGTACTTC. This translates into CASSFGPSYEQYF.

This clone appeared a single time. The genes are TRBV30 and TRBJ2-1; 7 bases line up with TRBD2. V lost 2 bases, J lost 16 bases, and 11 bases stayed unmatched. This CDR3 contains 12 residues. Germline CDR1 and CDR2: GTSNPN and SVGIG (reference sequence). The CDR3 bases are TGTGCCTGGAGTAAGACTAGCAGCCAAGGTTTCTTC. Translating it yields CAWSKTSSQGFF.

There are a few counts of this clone. The gene calls are TRBV18 and TRBJ2-4; 7 bases map to TRBD1. This CDR3 has 14 residues. The J segment lost 5 bases and the V segment lost 4 bases, leaving 5 bases of the junction unmatched. Germline assignment: CDR1 KGHSH and CDR2 LQKENI. The CDR3 bases are TGTGCCAGCTCACACCGACAGGGCCAAAACATTCAGTACTTC. Amino acid sequence: CASSHRQGQNIQYF.

This clone has a handful of counts. The V and J genes are TRBV5-1 and TRBJ2-2, with 11 nucleotides matching TRBD2. Germline V gene data show CDR1 as SGHRS and CDR2 as YFSETQ. The CDR3 totals 16 residues. Unmatched junction bases numbered 4, after V lost 4 bases and J lost 2 bases. The CDR3 sequence: CASSLSGRANTGELFF. In DNA, the CDR3 is TGCGCCAGCAGCCTTAGCGGGAGGGCCAACACCGGGGAGCTGTTTTTT.

The chain couples TRBV21-1 to TRBJ2-3; the DNA was not compared with TRBD1, the D call given in the table. TRBV21-1 is described as a pseudogene. The CDR3 has 16 amino acids. This CDR3 is CASSNRGRPGSDTQYF. In DNA form, the CDR3 reads TGTGCCAGCAGCAACAGGGGTCGCCCTGGAAGTGATACGCAGTATTTT.

The chain uses TRBV30 and TRBJ2-7; perhaps TRBD2 as D (6 bases). V was shortened by 8 bases and J by 5 bases, with 22 bases between the two germline ends. CDR1 is GTSNPN and CDR2 is SVGIG in the germline V gene (reference sequence). This CDR3 comprises 14 residues. CDR3 loop: CAKLPDGSPNEQYF. CDR3 nucleotide sequence: TGTGCCAAACTCCCTGACGGGAGCCCCAACGAGCAGTACTTC.

The rearrangement joins TRBV5-1 to TRBJ2-5; 10 nucleotides match TRBD2. Germline values: CDR1 SGHRS, CDR2 YFSETQ. After removal of 6 bases from V and 5 bases from J, the junction contained 7 bases not matched to a gene. The CDR3 covers 14 residues. The CDR3 coding sequence is TGCGCCAGCACCTTTCTAGCGGGAGAGGAGACCCAGTACTTC. It encodes CASTFLAGEETQYF.

V usage is TRBV30 and J usage is TRBJ1-3, with 9 bases lining up with TRBD1. V was clipped by 8 bases and J by 3 bases; unmatched bases: 8. The CDR3 runs 14 residues. CDR1 and CDR2 from the germline V gene are GTSNPN and SVGIG (reference sequence). The DNA for the CDR3 is TGTGCCACGAAACCGGGACAGGGTGGAAACACCATATATTTT. It yields the protein CATKPGQGGNTIYF.

The chain has TRBV27 and TRBJ1-5; no clear D. The germline V gene encodes CDR1 MNHEY and CDR2 SMNVEV (reference sequence). V lost 8 bases, J lost 4 bases, and 24 bases lay in between. CDR3 length: 17 amino acids. Here the CDR3 reads CASPTWSVGIGNQPQHF. CDR3 coding DNA: TGTGCCAGCCCTACTTGGTCGGTCGGGATTGGGAATCAGCCCCAGCATTTT.

V usage is TRBV28 and J usage is TRBJ2-3, with D perhaps TRBD1 (5 bases). V was clipped by 4 bases and J by 2 bases, with 10 bases between them. CDR1 is MDHEN, CDR2 SYDVKM, per germline. This CDR3 comprises 14 residues. CDR3 nucleotide sequence: TGTGCCAGCAGTTCCGACAGTCCCACAGATACGCAGTATTTT. Encoded protein: CASSSDSPTDTQYF. The whole variable domain, remainder taken from reference TRBV28 and TRBJ2-3, is DVKVTQSSRYLVKRTGEKVFLECVQDMDHENMFWYRQDPGLGLRLIYFSYDVKMKEKGDIPEGYSVSREKKERFSLILESASTNQTSMYLCASSSDSPTDTQYFGPGTRLTVL.

This chain connects TRBV7-9 to TRBJ2-5; D not resolved. The V and J ends lost 5 bases and 4 bases respectively, with 5 bases between them. This CDR3 is built from 11 residues. Germline-derived CDR1 and CDR2 are SEHNR and FQNEAQ (reference sequence). CDR3 sequence: CASSARETQYF. CDR3 DNA sequence: TGTGCCAGCAGCGCCAGAGAGACCCAGTACTTC.